This T cell receptor beta chain appears in the sequencing data of a study of shared clonotypes between healthy human individuals. The CDR3 has 13 amino acids. Germline V gene sequence: CDR1 SGHTA, CDR2 FQGNSA. V was cut by 5 bases and J by 7 bases, with 13 bases left in between. Sequencing was performed with immunoSEQ multiplex PCR; in TCRdb, only in-frame clones are kept and a portion is missing. The sample has about 1.1 million clones; approximately 75% are singletons. The chain combines TRBV7-2 with TRBJ2-3; TRBD2 is a possible D gene (6 bases). Sequenced input: memory CD4+ T cells from PBMCs. Sample subset: CD45RA-negative fraction. The TCR comes from a man aged 18 to 30 in good health. Some clones in this sample may be carry-over from other donors' samples. The CDR3 region is CASSTRDLHTQYF. The CDR3 nucleotides read TGTGCCAGCAGCACGAGGGACTTGCATACGCAGTATTTT.